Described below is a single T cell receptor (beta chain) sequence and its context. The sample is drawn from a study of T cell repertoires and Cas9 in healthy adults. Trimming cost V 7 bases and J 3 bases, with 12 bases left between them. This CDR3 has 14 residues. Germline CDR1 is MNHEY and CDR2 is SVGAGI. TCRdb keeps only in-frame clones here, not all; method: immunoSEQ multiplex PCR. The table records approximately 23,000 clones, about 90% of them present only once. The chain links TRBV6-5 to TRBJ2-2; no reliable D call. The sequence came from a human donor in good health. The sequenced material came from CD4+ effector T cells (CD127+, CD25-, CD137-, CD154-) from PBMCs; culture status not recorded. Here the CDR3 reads CASKSPSDTGELFF. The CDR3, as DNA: TGTGCCAGCAAATCTCCCAGCGACACCGGGGAGCTGTTTTTT.